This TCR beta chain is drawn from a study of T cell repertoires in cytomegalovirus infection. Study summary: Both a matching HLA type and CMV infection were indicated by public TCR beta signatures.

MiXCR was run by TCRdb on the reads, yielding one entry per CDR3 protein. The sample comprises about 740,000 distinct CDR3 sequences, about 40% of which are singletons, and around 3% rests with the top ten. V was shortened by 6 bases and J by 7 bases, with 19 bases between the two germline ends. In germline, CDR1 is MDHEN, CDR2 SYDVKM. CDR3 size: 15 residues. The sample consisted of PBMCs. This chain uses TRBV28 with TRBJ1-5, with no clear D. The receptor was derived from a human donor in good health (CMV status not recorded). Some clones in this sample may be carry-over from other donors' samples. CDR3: CASSQRHTKGQPQHF. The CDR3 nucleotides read TGTGCCAGCAGCCAACGACATACTAAGGGACAGCCCCAGCATTTT.